This T cell receptor (beta chain) is from a study of metastatic and nonmetastatic thyroid tumors. Across the whole study: Blood and tumor or nodule tissue repertoires from malignant and benign thyroid patients were compared. Study-level results: As reported, TCR beta diversity in blood and tumor was significantly higher in malignant thyroid tumors than in benign nodules.

Per the original methods: It was from CDR3 differences across clinicopathological groups that a distant-metastasis classifier for papillary thyroid cancer was built. TCRdb reprocessed the PCR reads via MiXCR. For this entry, the V and J calls and clone size follow TCRdb and not the study's own pipeline. The sample shows 15,000 or so clones, about 15% of them seen only once. This clone was counted between two and nine times. Its specificity is not known. Before thyroid surgery, none of the patients had received any treatment. Material: blood. The receptor was isolated from a female donor with papillary thyroid cancer or a benign thyroid nodule (not recorded which). Some clones in this sample may be carry-over from other donors' samples.

The CDR3 DNA reads as TGTGCCAGCAGTCGACTAGCGGATGCCTACGAGCAGTACTTC. Amino acids: CASSRLADAYEQYF. V is TRBV27 and J is TRBJ2-7, with TRBD2 matching over 9 bases. Unmatched junction bases numbered 4, after V lost 5 bases and J lost 2 bases. This CDR3 region has 14 residues. CDR1 and CDR2 (germline): MNHEY, SMNVEV (reference sequence).